The 16 T cell receptor beta chains below all came from one sample that was sequenced in a study of T cells in Graves' hyperthyroidism and ophthalmopathy. TCR beta CDR3 sequences were amplified from RNA transcripts. With the HTBI primer set, the TCR CDR3 went through a first round of RT-PCR. TCRdb processed the multiplex PCR reads anew with MiXCR; each CDR3 protein has one entry. Here the sample spans about 370,000 distinct CDR3 sequences, around 15% being singletons. Material: blood. These receptors all come from a woman in her sixties with Graves' ophthalmopathy.

This clonotype showed up many times. The chain couples TRBV18 to TRBJ2-7, with D perhaps matching TRBD2 (5 bases). The V gene's germline CDR1 is KGHSH and CDR2 LQKENI. The CDR3 totals 15 residues. V was clipped by 3 bases and J by 1 base, with 13 bases between them. CDR3 region: CASSPRGSPSYEQYF. CDR3 coding DNA: TGTGCCAGCTCACCTCGGGGTTCACCTTCCTACGAGCAGTACTTC.

In its sample, this clonotype was seen many times. This chain joins TRBV28 and TRBJ1-2, with TRBD1 identical over 12 bases. The CDR3 spans 15 residues. The V gene's germline CDR1 is MDHEN and CDR2 SYDVKM. Trimming cost V 8 bases and J 8 bases; bases outside gene matches: 12. CDR3 protein: CASRSPGQGAGGYTF. DNA for the CDR3: TGTGCCAGCCGATCTCCGGGACAGGGGGCAGGAGGCTACACCTTC.

The chain has TRBV29-1 and TRBJ2-5, with D perhaps matching TRBD1 (5 bases). The CDR3 runs to 10 residues. Trimming pared 3 bases from V and 7 bases from J, leaving 6 bases between. Germline CDR1 reads SQVTM; CDR2 reads ANQGSEA. The CDR3 loop is CSVEQGTQYF. In DNA form, the CDR3 reads TGCAGCGTTGAGCAGGGGACCCAGTACTTC.

This clonotype was seen at least ten times. This chain uses TRBV5-1 with TRBJ2-7; a weak D match, TRBD1 (6 bases). The germline gives CDR1 SGHRS, CDR2 YFSETQ. The V and J ends lost 1 base and 6 bases respectively, with 17 bases between them. This CDR3 is 15 amino acids long. CDR3 nucleotide sequence: TGCGCCAGCAGCTTGACACCGGGACACAATACCGAGCAGTACTTC. Its translation is CASSLTPGHNTEQYF.

A note on this clonotype: Possible read error: a much larger clone is one base away. The chain recombines TRBV7-2 with TRBJ1-4; D call uncertain. This CDR3 has 13 residues. CDR1 is SGHTA and CDR2 is FQGNSA in the germline V gene. CDR3 amino acids: CASSLSDREKLLF. The CDR3 DNA reads as TGTGCCAGCAGCTTATCAGACCGGGAAAAACTGCTTTTT. Full variable domain (remainder filled in from reference TRBV7-2 and TRBJ1-4): GAGVSQSPSNKVTEKGKDVELRCDPISGHTALYWYRQSLGQGLEFLIYFQGNSAPDKSGLPSDRFSAERTGGSVSTLTIQRTQQEDSAVYLCASSLSDREKLLFGSGTQLSVL.

The CDR3 loop reads CASFSGTPQYEQYF. Here the CDR3 DNA reads TGTGCCAGCTTTTCCGGGACCCCGCAGTACGAGCAGTACTTC. This chain uses TRBV6-1 with TRBJ2-7; D is tentatively TRBD1 or TRBD2 (5 bases each). In germline, CDR1 is MNHNS, CDR2 SASEGT. CDR3 length equals 14 residues. V lost 8 bases, J lost 4 bases, and 18 bases lay in between.

In this sample, this clonotype turned up many times. The chain is built from TRBV20-1 and TRBJ2-1; 7 bases are shared with TRBD2. Germline V gene lookup returns CDR1 DFQATT and CDR2 SNEGSKA (reference sequence). The CDR3 totals 17 residues. The junction had 14 bases not matched to a gene; V was cut back by 2 bases and J by 4 bases. The CDR3 region is CSARTPGGGKRYNEQFF. In DNA, the CDR3 is TGCAGTGCTAGAACTCCTGGGGGAGGGAAGAGGTACAATGAGCAGTTCTTC.

The chain has TRBV9 and TRBJ2-1; TRBD1 matches 9 bases. V gave up 4 bases and J gave up 4 bases; unmatched junction bases: 3. In germline, CDR1 is SGDLS, CDR2 YYNGEE. The CDR3 spans 14 residues. CDR3 DNA sequence: TGTGCCAGCAGCACCGACAGGGGGTACAATGAGCAGTTCTTC. Translated, it gives CASSTDRGYNEQFF. The entire variable domain, with the rest obtained from reference TRBV9 and TRBJ2-1, is as follows: DSGVTQTPKHLITATGQRVTLRCSPRSGDLSVYWYQQSLDQGLQFLIQYYNGEERAKGNILERFSAQQFPDLHSELNLSSLELGDSALYFCASSTDRGYNEQFFGPGTRLTVL.

This clonotype was counted many times. The chain links TRBV30 to TRBJ1-1, with 8 positions matching TRBD1. V shed 4 bases and J 5 bases; nucleotides not matched to a gene: 3. Germline CDR1 reads GTSNPN; CDR2 reads SVGIG (reference sequence). CDR3 size: 12 residues. Here the CDR3 reads CAWTGGRTEAFF. The CDR3 DNA follows: TGTGCCTGGACAGGGGGCCGTACTGAAGCTTTCTTT.

This clonotype was observed at least ten times. CDR3 DNA: TGTGCCAGCAGTTCGGGAGTCCGGAATGAGCAGTTCTTC. Residues: CASSSGVRNEQFF. The rearrangement links TRBV28 to TRBJ2-1, with a possible D match to TRBD2 (6 bases). CDR1 is MDHEN, CDR2 SYDVKM, per germline. The ends were cut back, 4 bases at V and 7 bases at J, with 11 bases in the middle. The CDR3 is 13 amino acids.

This clonotype was found many times. The V gene is TRBV12-3 or TRBV12-4, the J gene TRBJ1-5, with D unclear. The CDR3 is 13 amino acids. V gave up 6 bases and J gave up 1 base, with 7 bases separating them. As DNA, the CDR3 is TGTGCCAGCAGGTCAGAGAGCAATCAGCCCCAGCATTTT. This codes for CASRSESNQPQHF.

This clonotype was counted at least ten times. This chain connects TRBV2 to TRBJ2-3; D is ambiguous. The ends were cut back, 5 bases at V and 4 bases at J, with 13 bases in the middle. Germline values: CDR1 SNHLY, CDR2 FYNNEI. The CDR3 has 14 amino acids. The CDR3 DNA is TGTGCCAGCAGTTCGCAAGTGCGGTCAGATACGCAGTATTTT. Translated, it gives CASSSQVRSDTQYF.

This clonotype was observed many times. This chain links TRBV3-1 with TRBJ1-5; D is unresolved. CDR3 length: 14 residues. CDR1 is LGHDT and CDR2 is YNNKEL in the germline V gene (reference sequence). V lost 1 base, J lost 4 bases, and 8 bases lay in between. CDR3 DNA: TGTGCCAGCAGCCAAGTCGGGCAGAATCAGCCCCAGCATTTT. Its translation: CASSQVGQNQPQHF.

This clonotype was seen a handful of times. The CDR3 DNA sequence: TGTGCCAGCAGTCTCAGGGGGCCGTTGGACACCATATATTTT. Its translation: CASSLRGPLDTIYF. V usage is TRBV12-3 or TRBV12-4 and J usage is TRBJ1-3, with 8 nucleotides matching TRBD1. The CDR3 sequence is 14 residues long. Losses at the gene ends were 5 bases for V and 8 bases for J; bases not matched to a gene: 8.

This clonotype was detected many times. CDR3 protein: CSASLGEIYNEQFF. DNA of the CDR3: TGCAGTGCTAGTCTTGGGGAAATCTACAATGAGCAGTTCTTC. The chain couples TRBV20-1 to TRBJ2-1; D uncertain. Germline V gene data show CDR1 as DFQATT and CDR2 as SNEGSKA (reference sequence). The germline V and J ends were trimmed by 3 bases and 3 bases, with 12 bases remaining between them. This CDR3 has 14 residues.

A remark on this clonotype: This could be a read error, since a much larger clone is one nucleotide away. The rearrangement joins TRBV5-1 to TRBJ2-2; no reliable D call. The CDR3 runs 15 residues. The germline V gene encodes CDR1 SGHRS and CDR2 YFSETQ. The CDR3 loop reads CTSKRGIQNTGELFF. Written as DNA, the CDR3 is TGCACCAGCAAACGAGGTATACAGAACACCGGGGAGCTGTTTTTT.